Each of the 9 T cell receptor beta chains below was sequenced from the same sample in a study of CD8 T cells in Susac syndrome. Reverse transcription of about 0.5 to 1 ug RNA was carried out with random hexamers. In TCRdb, the immunoSEQ multiplex PCR reads were re-called with MiXCR into one record per CDR3 protein. Of about 190,000 distinct CDR3 sequences in the sample, about 95% are singletons; the top ten hold around 0.16%. Sequencing was done on a sample of CD8+ T cells from PBMCs. The receptor set was obtained from a human donor with Susac syndrome.

The rearrangement links TRBV6-5 to TRBJ1-1; TRBD1 agrees at 7 bases. This CDR3 region has 15 residues. V lost 8 bases and J lost 5; bases outside the gene matches: 14. CDR1 and CDR2 from the germline V gene are MNHEY and SVGAGI. As DNA, the CDR3 is TGTGCCAGCTCCAAGGGGGCAGGGGTTGTTACTGAAGCTTTCTTT. It yields the protein CASSKGAGVVTEAFF.

This clonotype showed up just once. For the CDR3, the DNA is TGTGCCAGCAGTGAACCCGGGAGTAATGAGCAGTTCTTC. Translated, it gives CASSEPGSNEQFF. The chain uses TRBV25-1 and TRBJ2-1, with a tentative D call TRBD2 (6 bases). The CDR3 runs to 13 residues. Germline CDR1 MGHDK, CDR2 SYGVNS. Trimming stripped 2 bases from V and 7 bases from J, with 9 bases between.

The chain is built from TRBV20-1 and TRBJ2-3; D not resolved. V was clipped by 0 bases and J by 1 base, with 17 bases between them. The CDR3 totals 17 residues. Looked up from germline, CDR1 is DFQATT and CDR2 is SNEGSKA (reference sequence). The CDR3 loop is CSARDRPGPYRTDTQYF. The DNA of the CDR3 is TGCAGTGCTAGAGATCGACCGGGCCCCTACCGCACAGATACGCAGTATTTT.

The V gene is TRBV29-1, the J gene TRBJ2-1; D not certain. This CDR3 is 12 amino acids long. The germline V gene has CDR1 SQVTM and CDR2 ANQGSEA. V was pared by 4 bases and J by 0 bases, with 4 bases between. The CDR3 DNA sequence: TGCAGCGTTGTCGTCTCCTACAATGAGCAGTTCTTC. It encodes CSVVVSYNEQFF.

The chain links TRBV9 to TRBJ2-3, with 8 bases aligning to TRBD2. Germline values: CDR1 SGDLS, CDR2 YYNGEE. This CDR3 is built from 17 residues. The trim removed 0 bases at V and 2 bases at J, leaving 8 bases unmatched. The CDR3 sequence: CASSVARGGGTTDTQYF. Written as DNA, the CDR3 is TGTGCCAGCAGCGTAGCCCGGGGGGGCGGGACCACAGATACGCAGTATTTT.

This clonotype has more than one count but fewer than ten. The V and J genes are TRBV7-3 and TRBJ2-3; D unresolved. This CDR3 is 13 amino acids long. V dropped 3 bases and J dropped 3 bases, with 7 bases sitting between them. The germline V gene has CDR1 SGHTA and CDR2 FQGTGA. The CDR3 DNA sequence: TGTGCCAGCAGCTTGGAAGGGACAGATACGCAGTATTTT. Protein sequence: CASSLEGTDTQYF.

This chain connects TRBV29-1 to TRBJ2-1; TRBD2 agrees at 7 bases. J gave up 2 bases and V 3 bases, and 4 bases lay outside the gene matches. The CDR3 covers 14 residues. CDR1 is SQVTM and CDR2 is ANQGSEA in the germline V gene. The CDR3 here is CSVDPAGAYNEQFF. The CDR3 DNA reads TGCAGCGTTGATCCCGCGGGAGCCTACAATGAGCAGTTCTTC.

The V gene is TRBV28, the J gene TRBJ2-1, with a tentative D call TRBD1 (5 bases). The germline V and J ends were trimmed by 6 bases and 0 bases, with 15 bases remaining between them. The CDR3 has 16 amino acids. The germline V gene encodes CDR1 MDHEN and CDR2 SYDVKM. CDR3 sequence: CASRGLTLSSYNEQFF. DNA for the CDR3: TGTGCCAGCAGGGGGCTGACCCTGAGCTCCTACAATGAGCAGTTCTTC.

J is TRBJ2-1 and V is TRBV12-5; D unclear. The V gene lost 7 bases and the J gene lost 4 bases, with 5 bases spanning the gap. Germline-derived CDR1 and CDR2 are LGHNT and FRNRAP. This CDR3 is built from 11 residues. The CDR3 sequence: CASDCYNEQFF. The CDR3 nucleotides read TGTGCTAGTGACTGTTACAATGAGCAGTTCTTC.